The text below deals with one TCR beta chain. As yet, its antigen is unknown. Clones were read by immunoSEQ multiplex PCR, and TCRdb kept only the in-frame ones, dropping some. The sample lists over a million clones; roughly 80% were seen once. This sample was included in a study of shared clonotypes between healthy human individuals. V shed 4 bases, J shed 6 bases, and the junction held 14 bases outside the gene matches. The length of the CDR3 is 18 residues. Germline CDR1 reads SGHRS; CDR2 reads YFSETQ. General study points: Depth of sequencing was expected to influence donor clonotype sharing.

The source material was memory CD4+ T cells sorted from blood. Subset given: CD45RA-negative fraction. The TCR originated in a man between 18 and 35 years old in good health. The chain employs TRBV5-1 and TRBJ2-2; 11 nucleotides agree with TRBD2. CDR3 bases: TGCGCCAGCAGCCAAGAAGCGACTAGCGGGGCGACCGCCGGGGAGCTGTTTTTT. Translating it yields CASSQEATSGATAGELFF.